These T cell receptor beta chains were read from a single sample in a study of blood T cell repertoires in COVID-19. TCRdb keeps only in-frame clones here, not all; method: immunoSEQ multiplex PCR. The table shows about 250,000 clones, with about nine tenths occurring only once. The sample consisted of PBMCs or T cells enriched from blood (not recorded which). The receptor set was obtained from a woman aged 25 to 45 with acute COVID-19. CDR3s leave out the opening cysteine and the closing phenylalanine or tryptophan. The D gene is left open where the match is weak. Clone size is given for some rows only: seen once, a few or many times, or a class if the clone is expanded.

v_call	j_call	cdr3_length	clone_size	d_call	cdr3_aa
TRBV9	TRBJ2-7	13	.	.	ASSVGGRGNYEQY
TRBV7-9	TRBJ1-1	13	.	TRBD1	ASSVGQVLNTEAF
TRBV5-1	TRBJ1-2	11	.	TRBD1	ASSGQGDYGYT
TRBV28	TRBJ2-7	12	.	TRBD1	ASSPAGTAYEQY
TRBV11-2	TRBJ1-2	12	.	TRBD1	ASSLVGQASGYT
TRBV27	TRBJ2-1	13	.	TRBD2	ASSKGLAGANEQF
TRBV5-1	TRBJ2-3	12	.	TRBD2	ASSPGLAWDTQY
TRBV5-6	TRBJ2-1	15	.	TRBD2	ASSLGSGGLASNEQF
TRBV19	TRBJ2-1	12	.	TRBD2	ASNPSGRRNEQF
TRBV19	TRBJ2-7	12	.	TRBD1	ASSPRGPTYEQY
TRBV6-6	TRBJ2-7	12	.	TRBD1	ASSYLGQGYEQY
TRBV4-1	TRBJ1-2	12	once	.	ASSQEGEGYGYT
TRBV19	TRBJ2-2	14	.	TRBD2	ASSIDSGRGTGELF
TRBV9	TRBJ2-2	13	.	TRBD2	ASSESGGNTGELF
TRBV7-8	TRBJ1-5	12	few	.	ASSPSRGYQPQH
TRBV12-5	TRBJ2-5	14	.	.	ASGPALQGPGETQY
TRBV7-9	TRBJ1-1	10	.	.	ASSTMSTEAF
TRBV7-2	TRBJ2-3	15	.	TRBD2	ASSLASTSGRTDTQY
TRBV19	TRBJ1-5	16	.	.	ASSIAKGPLDSNQPQH
TRBV6-5	TRBJ1-6	13	.	.	ASSYGRQGNSPLH
TRBV10-3	TRBJ2-5	10	.	.	ATSERQETQY
TRBV6-6	TRBJ2-7	12	.	.	ASSYRQGIGEQY
TRBV19	TRBJ2-3	11	.	TRBD1	ASSTPGQQKQY
TRBV28	TRBJ2-7	11	.	TRBD1	ATNPGQGDEQY
TRBV19	TRBJ2-1	13	.	.	ASSIAGSSYNEQF
TRBV7-9	TRBJ1-2	14	.	TRBD1	ASSAIRDRQTYGYT
TRBV30	TRBJ1-5	11	.	.	AWSARGDQPQH
TRBV2	TRBJ1-2	12	.	TRBD1	ASSQTAGGYGYT
TRBV7-2	TRBJ1-1	15	.	TRBD1	ASSLEAQGSLNTEAF
TRBV14	TRBJ1-1	13	.	.	ASSQRRTAKTEAF
TRBV4-1	TRBJ1-5	13	.	.	ASSQEPLGGQPQH
TRBV27	TRBJ2-3	12	.	.	ASSLGGWTDTQY
TRBV4-2	TRBJ1-4	15	.	.	ASSQVGVEGLGEKLF
TRBV2	TRBJ1-5	15	.	TRBD1	ASSENSGGAGNQPQH
TRBV6-6	TRBJ2-2	14	.	TRBD2	ASSPPGGRNTGELF
TRBV19	TRBJ1-1	12	.	.	ASSISGGPTEAF
TRBV7-9	TRBJ1-2	11	once	TRBD1	ASSPGTGHGYT
TRBV7-2	TRBJ1-6	13	few	.	ASRQWGRFNSPLH
TRBV28	TRBJ2-3	14	.	.	ASSLTGTRVTDTQY
TRBV28	TRBJ2-7	11	few	.	ASRWGVGDEQY
TRBV19	TRBJ2-5	14	.	TRBD2	ASSIRLAGGQETQY
TRBV7-8	TRBJ2-5	13	.	.	ASSFKRTQQETQY
TRBV7-8	TRBJ2-1	13	.	TRBD1	ASSPLGTGGNEQF
TRBV15	TRBJ1-2	11	.	.	ATSRDLRYGYT
TRBV30	TRBJ1-4	12	few	TRBD1	AWYRGQGFEKLF
TRBV11-2	TRBJ2-1	14	.	TRBD1	ASSQPDRGRLYEQF
TRBV2	TRBJ2-7	9	.	.	ASTPSYEQY
TRBV29-1	TRBJ2-7	9	.	TRBD1	SVTGAYEQY
TRBV19	TRBJ2-3	16	.	TRBD2	ASTPKVLAGGPTDTQY
TRBV5-5	TRBJ1-1	12	.	.	ASSLRGGNTEAF
TRBV19	TRBJ1-5	13	.	TRBD1	ASSIKQGPGQPQH
TRBV7-3	TRBJ1-2	10	.	TRBD1	ASSLRDSRPT
TRBV30	TRBJ1-3	12	.	TRBD1	AWTPGQGFNTIY
TRBV14	TRBJ2-2	16	.	.	ASSQGPRVGVNTGELF
TRBV5-1	TRBJ1-4	13	.	.	ASNREGPGSEKLF